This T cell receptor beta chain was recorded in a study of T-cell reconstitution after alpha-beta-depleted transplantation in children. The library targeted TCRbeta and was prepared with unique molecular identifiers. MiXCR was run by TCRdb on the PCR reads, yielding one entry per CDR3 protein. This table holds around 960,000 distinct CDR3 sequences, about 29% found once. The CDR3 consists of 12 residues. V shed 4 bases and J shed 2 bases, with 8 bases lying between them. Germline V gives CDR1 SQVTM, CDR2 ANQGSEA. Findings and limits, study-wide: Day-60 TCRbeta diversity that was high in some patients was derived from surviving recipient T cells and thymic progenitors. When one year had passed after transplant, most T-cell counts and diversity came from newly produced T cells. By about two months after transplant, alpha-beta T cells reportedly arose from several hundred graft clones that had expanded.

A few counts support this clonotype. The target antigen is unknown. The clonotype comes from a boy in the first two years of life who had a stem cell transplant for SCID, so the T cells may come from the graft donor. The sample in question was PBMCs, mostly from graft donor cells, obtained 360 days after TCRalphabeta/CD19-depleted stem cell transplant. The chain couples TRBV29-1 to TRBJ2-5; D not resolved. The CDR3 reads CSVVHSQETQYF. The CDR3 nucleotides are TGCAGCGTTGTTCACAGTCAAGAGACCCAGTACTTC.